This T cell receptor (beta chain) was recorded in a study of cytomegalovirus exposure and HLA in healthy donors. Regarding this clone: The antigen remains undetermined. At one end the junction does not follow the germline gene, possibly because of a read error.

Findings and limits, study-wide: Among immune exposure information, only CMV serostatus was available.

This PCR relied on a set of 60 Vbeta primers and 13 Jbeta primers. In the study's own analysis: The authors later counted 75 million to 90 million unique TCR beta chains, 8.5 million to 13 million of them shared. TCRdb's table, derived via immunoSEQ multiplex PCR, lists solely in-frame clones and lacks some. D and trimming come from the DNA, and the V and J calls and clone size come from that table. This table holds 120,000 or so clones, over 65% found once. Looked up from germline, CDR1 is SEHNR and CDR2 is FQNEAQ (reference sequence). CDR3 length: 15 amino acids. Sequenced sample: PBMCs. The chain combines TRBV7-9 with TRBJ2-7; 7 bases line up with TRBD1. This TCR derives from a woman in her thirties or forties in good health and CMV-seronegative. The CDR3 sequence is CSSSEQGSGFYEQYF. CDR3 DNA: TGTTCCAGCAGCGAACAGGGGTCCGGATTCTACGAGCAGTACTTC.